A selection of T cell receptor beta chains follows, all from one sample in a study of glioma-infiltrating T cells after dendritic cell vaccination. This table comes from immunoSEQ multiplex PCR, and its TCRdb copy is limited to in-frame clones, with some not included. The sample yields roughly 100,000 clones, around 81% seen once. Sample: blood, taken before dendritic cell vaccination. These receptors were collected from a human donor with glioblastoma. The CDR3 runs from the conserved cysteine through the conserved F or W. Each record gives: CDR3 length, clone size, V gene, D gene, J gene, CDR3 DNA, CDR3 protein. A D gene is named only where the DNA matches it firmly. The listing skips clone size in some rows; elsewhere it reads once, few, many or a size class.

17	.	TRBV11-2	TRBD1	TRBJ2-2	TGTGCCAGCAGCTTTCTACAGGGGTACATCCCGGATGGGGAGCTGTTTTTT	CASSFLQGYIPDGELFF
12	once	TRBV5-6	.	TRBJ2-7	TGTGCCAGCAGCGGGGGGTTTGACGAGCAGTACTTC	CASSGGFDEQYF
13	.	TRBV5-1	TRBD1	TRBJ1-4	TGCGCCACACCTAGGACAGGGGGCGAAAAACTGTTTTTT	CATPRTGGEKLFF
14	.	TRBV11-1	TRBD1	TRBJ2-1	TGTGCCAGCAGCTTAACGACAGGGTTGGATGAGCAGTTCTTC	CASSLTTGLDEQFF
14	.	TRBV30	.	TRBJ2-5	TGTGCCTGGAGTGTACCGGCAGGTCAAGAGACCCAGTACTTC	CAWSVPAGQETQYF
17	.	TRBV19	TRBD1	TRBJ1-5	TGTGCCAGTACACGGCTTCAACACAGGGGAAGCAATCAGCCCCAGCATTTT	CASTRLQHRGSNQPQHF
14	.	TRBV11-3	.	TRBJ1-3	TGTGCCAGCAGCTTCGGGACAAAAAGTAACACCATATATTTT	CASSFGTKSNTIYF
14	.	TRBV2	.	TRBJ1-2	TGTGCCAGCAGTGTAGGCAGGGAGGACTATGGCTACACCTTC	CASSVGREDYGYTF
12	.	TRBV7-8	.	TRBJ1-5	TGTGCCAGCAGCCATACGCAGGGCAACCAGCATTTT	CASSHTQGNQHF
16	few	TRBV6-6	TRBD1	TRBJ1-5	TGTGCCAGCAGTTACTCTGGACAGGGTAAAAATCAGCCCCAGCATTTT	CASSYSGQGKNQPQHF
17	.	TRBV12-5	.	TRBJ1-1	TGTGCTAGTGGTTTGGAAATAGACAGGAGATCGAACACTGAAGCTTTCTTT	CASGLEIDRRSNTEAFF
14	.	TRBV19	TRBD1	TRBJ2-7	TGTGCCAGTAGTATCGGGACAGGGACCTACGAGCAGTACTTC	CASSIGTGTYEQYF
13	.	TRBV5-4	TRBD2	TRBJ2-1	TGTGCCAGCAGCTTAGGGACTAGCGATGAGCAGTTCTTC	CASSLGTSDEQFF
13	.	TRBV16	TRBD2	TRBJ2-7	TGTGCCAGCAGCAGGATGGGGGGGTACGAGCAGTACTTC	CASSRMGGYEQYF
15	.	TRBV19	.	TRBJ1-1	TGTGCCAGTAAACCGGCCGAGACATTGAACACTGAAGCTTTCTTT	CASKPAETLNTEAFF
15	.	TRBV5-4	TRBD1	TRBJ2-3	TGTGCCAGCAGCTATCCGGGACAGGGAAGAGATACGCAGTATTTT	CASSYPGQGRDTQYF
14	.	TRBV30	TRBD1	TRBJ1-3	TGTGCCTGGACCACGGACAGGTCCGGAAACACCATATATTTT	CAWTTDRSGNTIYF
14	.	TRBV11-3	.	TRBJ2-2	TGTGCCAGCAGCTTAGCCGGCGGGACCGGGGAGCTGTTTTTT	CASSLAGGTGELFF
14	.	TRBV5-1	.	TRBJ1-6	TGCGCCAGCAGCTTGGACATCGGAGGGCCACCCCTCCACTTT	CASSLDIGGPPLHF
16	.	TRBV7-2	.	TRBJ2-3	TGTGCCAGCAGCAGGGAGGGGGGGATGGGCACAGATACGCAGTATTTT	CASSREGGMGTDTQYF
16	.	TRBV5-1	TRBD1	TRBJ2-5	TGCGCCAGCAGCCCAAACCCCGGGACAGGGTCAGAGACCCAGTACTTC	CASSPNPGTGSETQYF
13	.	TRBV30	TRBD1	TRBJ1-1	TGTGCCTGGGGACAGGGGGCGAACACTGAAGCTTTCTTT	CAWGQGANTEAFF
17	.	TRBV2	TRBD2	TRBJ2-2	TGTGCCAGCAGTGACGGGCGGGGGGGCGTTCTAATGGGGGAGCTGTTTTTT	CASSDGRGGVLMGELFF
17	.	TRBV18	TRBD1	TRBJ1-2	TGTGCCAGCTCACCGACGGCCGACAGGGGGCCCACCTATGGCTACACCTTC	CASSPTADRGPTYGYTF
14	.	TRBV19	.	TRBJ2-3	TGTGCCAGTAGTATCAGCGAAGTCCCAGATACGCAGTATTTT	CASSISEVPDTQYF
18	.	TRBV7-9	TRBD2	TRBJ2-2	TGTGCCAGCAGCCCGGGGACTAGCGGGGGAGCGAGGGCCGGGGAGCTGTTTTTT	CASSPGTSGGARAGELFF
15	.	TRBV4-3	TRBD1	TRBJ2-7	TGCGCCAGCAGCCAAGACAATGGACAGGGATACGAGCAGTACTTC	CASSQDNGQGYEQYF
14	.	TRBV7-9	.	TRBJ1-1	TGTGCCAGCAGCTTATCAGGGTTGAACACTGAAGCTTTCTTT	CASSLSGLNTEAFF
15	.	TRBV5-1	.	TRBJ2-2	TGCGCCAGTATCCCGGAAGGCAGGTGGACCGGGGAGCTGTTTTTT	CASIPEGRWTGELFF
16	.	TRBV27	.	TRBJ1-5	TGTGCCAGCAGTTCTTTGGTGGGGGGTAAGGGGCAGCCCCAGCATTTT	CASSSLVGGKGQPQHF
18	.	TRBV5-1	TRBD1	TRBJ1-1	TGCGCCAGCAGTTCGGACAGGGGCCCTTTTAGGAGGCCCCGTGAAGCTTTCTTT	CASSSDRGPFRRPREAFF
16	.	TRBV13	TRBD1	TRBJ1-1	TGTGCCAGCAGCTTAGGCCTTGGGACAGGCGGCACTGAAGCTTTCTTT	CASSLGLGTGGTEAFF
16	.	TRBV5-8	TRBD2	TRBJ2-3	TGTGCCAGCAGCCCCCTTCCAGCGGGGGTGGAAGATACGCAGTATTTT	CASSPLPAGVEDTQYF
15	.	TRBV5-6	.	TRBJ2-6	TGTGCCAGCAGGGTCCAGGGTACTGGGGCCAACGTCCTGACTTTC	CASRVQGTGANVLTF
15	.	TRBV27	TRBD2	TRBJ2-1	TGTGCCAGCAGTTTAGGAGCGGGGGGGGTATATGAGCAGTTCTTC	CASSLGAGGVYEQFF
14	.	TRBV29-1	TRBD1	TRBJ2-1	TGCAGCGTTGACGAGACAGGGGCCCACAATGAGCAGTTCTTC	CSVDETGAHNEQFF
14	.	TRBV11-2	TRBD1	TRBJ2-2	TGTGCCAGCAGCTTAGGGACAGGGACCGGGGAGCTGTTTTTT	CASSLGTGTGELFF
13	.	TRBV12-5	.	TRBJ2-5	TGTGCTAGTGGTTTGGGGCAGCAAGAGACCCAGTACTTC	CASGLGQQETQYF
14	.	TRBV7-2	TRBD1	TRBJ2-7	TGTGCCAGCAGCCCCGGGACAGGGAGCTACGAGCAGTACTTC	CASSPGTGSYEQYF
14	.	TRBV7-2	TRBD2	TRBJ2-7	TGTGCCAGCAGCCCAGGACTAGCGTTGTACGAGCAGTACTTC	CASSPGLALYEQYF
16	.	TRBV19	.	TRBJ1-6	TGTGCCAGTAGCCCAGTGGAGGGGCGCGGTAATTCACCCCTCCACTTT	CASSPVEGRGNSPLHF
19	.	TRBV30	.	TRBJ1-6	TGTGCCTGGAGTGTACTCCCCGCCAGGATCAACTCCTATAATTCACCCCTCCACTTT	CAWSVLPARINSYNSPLHF
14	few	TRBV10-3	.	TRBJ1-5	TGTGCCATCAACTCAGACAGAAGCAATCAGCCCCAGCATTTT	CAINSDRSNQPQHF
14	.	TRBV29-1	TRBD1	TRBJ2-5	TGCAGCGTAGGATGGACAGGGGGGCAAGAGACCCAGTACTTC	CSVGWTGGQETQYF
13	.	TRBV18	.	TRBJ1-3	TGTGCCAGCTCACCTAGCTCTGGAAACACCATATATTTT	CASSPSSGNTIYF
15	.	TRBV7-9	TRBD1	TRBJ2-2	TGTGCCAGCAGTCCCACAGGGGGGAGAACCGGGGAGCTGTTTTTT	CASSPTGGRTGELFF
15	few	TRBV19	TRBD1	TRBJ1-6	TGTGCCAGTAGTATAATGCGACAGGGGAATTCACCCCTCCACTTT	CASSIMRQGNSPLHF
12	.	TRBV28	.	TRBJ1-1	TGTGCCAGCAAGGCGGGGAACACTGAAGCTTTCTTT	CASKAGNTEAFF
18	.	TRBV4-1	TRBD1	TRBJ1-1	TGCGCCAGCAGCCAATCACCGGGACAGGGTGGCCTGAACACTGAAGCTTTCTTT	CASSQSPGQGGLNTEAFF
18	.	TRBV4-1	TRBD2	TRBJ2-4	TGCGCCAGCAGCCCGGGACTAGCGGGGGGGCTGGCCAAAAACATTCAGTACTTC	CASSPGLAGGLAKNIQYF
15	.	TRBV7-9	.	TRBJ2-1	TGTGCCAGCACCCGCCGGGTAGGGAGCTTAGGCGAGCAGTTCTTC	CASTRRVGSLGEQFF
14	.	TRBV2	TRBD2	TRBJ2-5	TGTGCCAGCAGGGGGACTAGCGGGAAAGAGACCCAGTACTTC	CASRGTSGKETQYF
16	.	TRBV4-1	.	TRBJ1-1	TGCGCCAGCAGCCAAGAGATTAGGACAAGGAACACTGAAGCTTTCTTT	CASSQEIRTRNTEAFF
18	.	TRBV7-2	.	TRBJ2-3	TGTGCCAGCAGCTATGAGACACAACGATATTGGGGCACAGATACGCAGTATTTT	CASSYETQRYWGTDTQYF